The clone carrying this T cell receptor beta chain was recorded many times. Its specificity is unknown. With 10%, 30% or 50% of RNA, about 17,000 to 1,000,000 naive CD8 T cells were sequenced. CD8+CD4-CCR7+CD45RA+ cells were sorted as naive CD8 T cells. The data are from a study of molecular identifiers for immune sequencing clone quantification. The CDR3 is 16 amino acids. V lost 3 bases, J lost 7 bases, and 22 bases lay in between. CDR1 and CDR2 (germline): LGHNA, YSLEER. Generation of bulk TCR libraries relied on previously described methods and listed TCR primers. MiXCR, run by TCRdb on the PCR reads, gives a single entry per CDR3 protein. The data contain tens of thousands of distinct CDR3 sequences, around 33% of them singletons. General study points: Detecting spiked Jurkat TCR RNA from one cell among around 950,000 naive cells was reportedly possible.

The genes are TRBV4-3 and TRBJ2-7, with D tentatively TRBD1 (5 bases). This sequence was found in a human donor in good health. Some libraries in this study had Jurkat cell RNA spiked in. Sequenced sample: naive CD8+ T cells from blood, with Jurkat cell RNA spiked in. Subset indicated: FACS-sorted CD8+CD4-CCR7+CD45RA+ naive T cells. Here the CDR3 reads CASSQSPRVPQGEQYF. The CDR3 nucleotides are TGCGCCAGCAGCCAGTCCCCCAGGGTACCCCAAGGGGAGCAGTACTTC.